This passage covers 2 T cell receptor beta chains from one sample sequenced in a study of T cell responses to AZD1222 COVID-19 vaccine. Only in-frame clones appear in the TCRdb table, and some are missing; sequencing was by immunoSEQ multiplex PCR. The sample includes some 150,000 clones, around 87% of them seen just once. The sequences come from peripheral blood, collected 28 days after the second AZD1222 dose. These receptor sequences come from an adult who received the AZD1222 COVID-19 vaccine.

The chain uses TRBV20-1 and TRBJ1-5; D gene unclear. Germline CDR1 and CDR2: DFQATT and SNEGSKA (reference sequence). V lost 4 bases and J 3 bases, leaving 13 bases between the germline ends. CDR3 size: 14 residues. The CDR3 reads CSATDMRDNQPQHF. The CDR3 coding sequence is TGCAGTGCTACTGATATGAGGGACAATCAGCCCCAGCATTTT.

The J gene is TRBJ1-1, the V gene TRBV29-1, with a tentative D call TRBD1 (5 bases). Trimming pared 3 bases from V and 6 bases from J, leaving 17 bases between. Germline values: CDR1 SQVTM, CDR2 ANQGSEA. CDR3 length equals 14 residues. CDR3 loop: CSVDGHELTAEAFF. The CDR3 region has the DNA TGCAGCGTTGATGGACACGAACTGACGGCTGAAGCTTTCTTT.